The 8 T cell receptor beta chains reported below all come from one sample, sequenced in a study of T-cell reconstitution after alpha-beta-depleted transplantation in children. During its preparation, the TCRbeta library received unique molecular identifiers. Via MiXCR, TCRdb re-called the PCR reads, giving one row per CDR3 protein. The data show 500,000 to 600,000 distinct CDR3 sequences, 15% to 20% seen once. The sample was PBMCs from the stem cell graft donor, taken from the stem cell graft. The receptors shown here come from a human donor who donated a stem cell graft to a child with acute lymphoblastic leukemia.

This clonotype appeared a few times. This rearrangement joins TRBV5-1 to TRBJ2-7; D is possibly TRBD1 (6 bases). The V end lost 4 bases, the J end lost 2 bases, and 13 bases lay between the germline ends. Germline CDR1 and CDR2: SGHRS and YFSETQ. CDR3 length: 14 residues. CDR3 region: CASSQDSMTYEQYF. The CDR3 DNA reads TGCGCCAGCAGCCAGGACAGTATGACCTACGAGCAGTACTTC.

The V call is TRBV7-2, the J call TRBJ2-3; D might be TRBD1 (6 bases). The CDR3 length is 13 residues. Germline CDR1 and CDR2: SGHTA and FQGNSA. The V end was cut by 4 bases, the J end by 5 bases, with 10 bases between. The CDR3 coding sequence is TGTGCCAGCAGCTACAGGGCTGGAGATACGCAGTATTTT. Encoded protein: CASSYRAGDTQYF.

The sample holds a few counts of this clonotype. The chain recombines TRBV19 with TRBJ2-7, with a tentative D call TRBD2 (5 bases). The ends were cut back, 6 bases at V and 3 bases at J, with 9 bases in the middle. This CDR3 region has 12 residues. Germline loops: CDR1 LNHDA, CDR2 SQIVND (reference sequence). CDR3 nucleotide sequence: TGTGCCAGTAGCTCGGGATTCTACGAGCAGTACTTC. Residues: CASSSGFYEQYF.

The V and J genes are TRBV29-1 and TRBJ2-3; the D call may be TRBD1 or TRBD2 (6 bases each). The germline V and J ends were trimmed by 4 bases and 6 bases, with 14 bases remaining between them. Looked up from germline, CDR1 is SQVTM and CDR2 is ANQGSEA. This CDR3 region has 13 residues. The CDR3 loop is CSVVGGGGDTQYF. The CDR3 DNA follows: TGCAGCGTTGTCGGAGGGGGTGGGGATACGCAGTATTTT.

V usage is TRBV7-8 and J usage is TRBJ1-4; 9 nucleotides agree with TRBD1. Germline CDR1 SGHVS, CDR2 FQNEAQ. This CDR3 has 16 amino acids. The ends lost 3 bases at V and 6 bases at J; junction bases unmatched: 8. The CDR3 sequence: CASSFHRTGVDEKLFF. For the CDR3, the DNA is TGTGCCAGCAGCTTTCACAGGACAGGGGTTGATGAAAAACTGTTTTTT.

The J gene is TRBJ2-7, the V gene TRBV4-1; D call uncertain. The germline gives CDR1 MGHRA, CDR2 YSYEKL. This CDR3 spans 15 amino acids. V was trimmed by 4 bases and J by 0 bases, leaving 13 bases between them. The CDR3 loop is CASSRDPLSSYEQYF. The CDR3 region has the DNA TGCGCCAGCAGCCGCGACCCGTTGAGCTCCTACGAGCAGTACTTC.

V usage is TRBV6-5 and J usage is TRBJ1-1; maybe TRBD1 (5 bases). Trimming took off 0 bases at V and 6 bases at J, with 11 bases between the two ends. This CDR3 spans 14 amino acids. The germline V gene has CDR1 MNHEY and CDR2 SVGAGI. CDR3 residues: CASSYSAGEAEAFF. CDR3 bases: TGTGCCAGCAGTTACTCAGCGGGGGAGGCTGAAGCTTTCTTT.

This clonotype was recorded many times. The V call is TRBV27, the J call TRBJ2-5, with D unresolved. Germline V gene data show CDR1 as MNHEY and CDR2 as SMNVEV (reference sequence). The V end was cut by 1 base, the J end by 2 bases, with 5 bases between. The CDR3 covers 13 residues. CDR3 DNA: TGTGCCAGCAGTTTATGGAGTCAAGAGACCCAGTACTTC. This translates into CASSLWSQETQYF.